This entry describes one T cell receptor (beta chain). Distinct nucleotide sequences in the sample also encode this CDR3. The sample comes from a study of T cell changes during pregnancy in multiple sclerosis. The assay was immunoSEQ multiplex PCR, and TCRdb's table has in-frame clones only and misses some. Of 70,000 to 95,000 clones in the sample, roughly 90% were seen once. Germline lookup yields CDR1 LNHDA and CDR2 SQIVND (reference sequence). J gave up 1 base and V 8 bases, and 4 bases lay outside the gene matches. The CDR3 contains 15 residues. The rearrangement links TRBV19 to TRBJ2-6; 8 bases align to TRBD1. Specimen: peripheral blood, collected before pregnancy. This receptor was identified in a female donor with multiple sclerosis, enrolled in a pregnancy study. In DNA form, the CDR3 reads TGTGCCAGTTCCGACAGGGGTTCTGGGGCCAACGTCCTGACTTTC. Its protein is CASSDRGSGANVLTF.